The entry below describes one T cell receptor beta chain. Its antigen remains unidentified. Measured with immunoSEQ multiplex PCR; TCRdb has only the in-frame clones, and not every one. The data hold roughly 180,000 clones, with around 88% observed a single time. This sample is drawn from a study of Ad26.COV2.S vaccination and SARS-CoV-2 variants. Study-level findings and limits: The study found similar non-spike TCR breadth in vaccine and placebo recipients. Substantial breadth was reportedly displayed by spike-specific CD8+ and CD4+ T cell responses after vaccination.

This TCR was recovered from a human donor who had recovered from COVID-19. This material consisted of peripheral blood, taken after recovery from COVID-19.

CDR3 amino acids: CASSFRRGQGSNEQYF. For the CDR3, the DNA is TGTGCCAGCAGTTTCCGGCGGGGACAGGGATCCAACGAGCAGTACTTC. This rearrangement joins TRBV28 to TRBJ2-7; 9 bases are a match to TRBD1. From germline, CDR1 is MDHEN and CDR2 SYDVKM. CDR3 length: 16 amino acids. V dropped 3 bases and J dropped 5; count of bases not matched to a gene: 11.